Shown below are 21 T cell receptor beta chains from a single sample sequenced in a study of T cell repertoires in ileal Crohn's disease (dated by TCRdb to 2018 to 2020). This specimen's time point label, interpreted: neoterminal ileum biopsy at postoperative endoscopy, about 6 months after surgery. The library was generated by the immunoSEQ multiplex PCR assay. Drawn from immuneACCESS, this table holds only the in-frame rearrangements with V and J called that TCRdb kept. Clones are partly lost; checked studies trace under half to an unresolved V gene and leave the rest unexplained. This sample holds a few hundred clones; roughly 87% were observed only once. The top ten constitute 7% to 10% of the sample. Sequencing was done on a sample of ileal tissue. Every receptor here comes from an adult with Crohn's disease.

The chain combines TRBV6-6 with TRBJ2-7; TRBD2 aligns across 9 bases. Germline-derived CDR1 and CDR2 are MNHNY and SVGAGI (reference sequence). The CDR3 sequence is 15 residues long. Trimming removed 7 bases from V and 0 bases from J; junction bases left unmatched: 7. CDR3 sequence reads: CASTSREGYSYEQYF. The CDR3 coding sequence is TGTGCCAGCACCTCGCGGGAGGGGTACTCCTACGAGCAGTACTTC.

This rearrangement joins TRBV19 to TRBJ1-2; D is undetermined. Germline V gene sequence: CDR1 LNHDA, CDR2 SQIVND (reference sequence). V gave up 5 bases and J gave up 5 bases, with 18 bases separating them. The CDR3 sequence is 15 residues long. The chain's CDR3 is CASSAQANLRYGYTF. CDR3 coding DNA: TGTGCCAGTAGTGCCCAAGCCAACCTTCGGTATGGCTACACCTTC.

The V call is TRBV6-1, the J call TRBJ1-1, with 7 bases matching TRBD1. Germline V CDR1 and CDR2: MNHNS, SASEGT. The J segment lost 5 bases and the V segment lost 3 bases, leaving 9 bases of the junction unmatched. This CDR3 has 15 residues. In nucleotides, the CDR3 is TGTGCCAGCAGTGATTGGAGGACAGGAAGGACTGAAGCTTTCTTT. It specifies CASSDWRTGRTEAFF.

V usage is TRBV15 and J usage is TRBJ2-7; 8 bases match TRBD2. The CDR3 extends over 16 amino acids. CDR1 is LNHNV, CDR2 YYDKDF, per germline (reference sequence). Trimming removed 1 base from V and 2 bases from J; junction bases left unmatched: 7. CDR3 sequence reads: CATSRGGGSGTYEQYF. The CDR3 DNA follows: TGTGCCACCAGCAGAGGTGGTGGTAGCGGGACCTACGAGCAGTACTTC.

The rearrangement joins TRBV9 to TRBJ2-1, with D maybe TRBD1 (5 bases). The CDR3 has 15 residues. The germline V gene has CDR1 SGDLS and CDR2 YYNGEE. The V gene lost 0 bases and the J gene lost 5 bases, with 12 bases spanning the gap. The CDR3 loop reads CASSVGPEGDNEQFF. CDR3 DNA sequence: TGTGCCAGCAGCGTAGGGCCTGAAGGGGACAATGAGCAGTTCTTC.

The sample holds one count of this clone. V is TRBV5-4 and J is TRBJ2-1; 10 nucleotides match TRBD2. The CDR3 has 16 residues. The ends lost 3 bases at V and 6 bases at J; junction bases unmatched: 9. Germline V gene data show CDR1 as SGHNT and CDR2 as YYREEE (reference sequence). The CDR3 coding sequence is TGTGCCAGCAGCTCACCCTTAGCGGGGGGTATCAATGAGCAGTTCTTC. This translates into CASSSPLAGGINEQFF.

The chain recombines TRBV19 with TRBJ1-1; D gene ambiguous. The CDR3 totals 13 residues. Trimming left V 1 base short and J 2 bases short, with 5 bases between. Looked up from germline, CDR1 is LNHDA and CDR2 is SQIVND (reference sequence). CDR3 sequence reads: CASSIVTNTEAFF. The DNA for the CDR3 is TGTGCCAGTAGTATAGTGACAAACACTGAAGCTTTCTTT.

The chain carries TRBV7-9 and TRBJ1-2, with TRBD1 matching 9 bases. The junction had 4 bases not matched to a gene; V was cut back by 4 bases and J by 1 base. In germline, CDR1 is SEHNR, CDR2 FQNEAQ (reference sequence). This CDR3 is built from 15 residues. In nucleotides, the CDR3 is TGTGCCAGCAGCTCCGGGACAGGGTTTAACTATGGCTACACCTTC. This codes for CASSSGTGFNYGYTF.

The J gene is TRBJ2-1, the V gene TRBV6-9; the D is unclear. The CDR3 totals 11 residues. The ends were cut back, 7 bases at V and 5 bases at J, with 6 bases in the middle. The germline CDR1 and CDR2 sequences are MNHGY and SVAAGI. Written as DNA, the CDR3 is TGTGCCAGCACATATCACAATGAGCAGTTCTTC. This sequence encodes CASTYHNEQFF.

The chain has TRBV6-5 and TRBJ1-5; D unclear. Germline values: CDR1 MNHEY, CDR2 SVGAGI. The length of the CDR3 is 14 residues. The V and J ends lost 5 bases and 5 bases respectively, with 13 bases between them. The CDR3 loop is CASSPDGRYQPQHF. CDR3 DNA sequence: TGTGCCAGCAGTCCCGACGGAAGATATCAGCCCCAGCATTTT.

This chain links TRBV5-4 with TRBJ1-2, with D hard to call. Germline CDR1 reads SGHNT; CDR2 reads YYREEE (reference sequence). V lost 3 bases, J lost 8 bases, and 17 bases lay in between. The CDR3 loop spans 14 amino acids. The CDR3 loop reads CASSSGSSPGGYTF. The CDR3 DNA reads TGTGCCAGCAGCTCGGGGTCCAGCCCGGGGGGCTACACCTTC.

This chain uses TRBV5-6 with TRBJ1-2; possibly TRBD1 for D (5 bases). The germline gives CDR1 SGHDT, CDR2 YYEEEE. The CDR3 spans 12 residues. V lost 7 bases to trimming and J lost 2 bases, with 9 bases between them. The CDR3 sequence is CASAQGNYGYTF. The CDR3, as DNA: TGTGCCAGCGCCCAGGGAAACTATGGCTACACCTTC.

This rearrangement joins TRBV10-1 to TRBJ2-1; D possibly corresponds to TRBD2 (6 bases). This CDR3 region has 14 residues. Germline CDR1 WNHNN, CDR2 SYGVQD (reference sequence). The V gene lost 5 bases and the J gene lost 9 bases, with 17 bases spanning the gap. DNA of the CDR3: TGCGCCAGCAGTTTGGAGACGGAGGGCTCTGAGCAGTTCTTC. As protein: CASSLETEGSEQFF.

J is TRBJ2-1 and V is TRBV4-1; D might be TRBD2 (7 bases). The V end lost 3 bases, the J end lost 10 bases, and 16 bases lay between the germline ends. Looked up from germline, CDR1 is MGHRA and CDR2 is YSYEKL. CDR3 length equals 14 residues. The CDR3 sequence: CASSHGGRLGEQFF. The CDR3 DNA is TGCGCCAGCAGCCACGGGGGGCGTCTTGGCGAGCAGTTCTTC.

The CDR3: CASSFWEATDTQYF. CDR3 nucleotides: TGTGCCAGCAGCTTTTGGGAGGCGACAGATACGCAGTATTTT. V is TRBV11-2 and J is TRBJ2-3; D perhaps matches TRBD2 (6 bases). The germline CDR1 and CDR2 sequences are SGHAT and FQNNGV. The CDR3 spans 14 residues. V was pared by 3 bases and J by 3 bases, with 10 bases between.

The chain carries TRBV5-8 and TRBJ2-3, with 10 bases matching TRBD2. With 0 bases clipped from V and 2 bases from J, the junction kept 9 bases outside the gene matches. Per the germline V gene, CDR1 is SGHTS and CDR2 is YDEGEE. This CDR3 is built from 18 residues. In DNA, the CDR3 is TGTGCCAGCAGCTTGGGGATATTAGCGGGAGGACCCACAGATACGCAGTATTTT. Protein product: CASSLGILAGGPTDTQYF.

V gene TRBV5-1 combines with J gene TRBJ2-7; 8 bases are a match to TRBD1. V shed 1 base, J shed 0 bases, and the junction held 9 bases outside the gene matches. The CDR3 loop spans 17 amino acids. Germline V CDR1 and CDR2: SGHRS, YFSETQ. CDR3 DNA sequence: TGCGCCAGCAGCTTGTTGAGGCCGGGACAGGTCTCCTACGAGCAGTACTTC. Amino acid sequence: CASSLLRPGQVSYEQYF.

This clone was counted once. This chain joins TRBV11-2 and TRBJ2-7, with TRBD1 matching over 10 bases. CDR3 length: 15 amino acids. V lost 5 bases and J lost 5; bases outside the gene matches: 9. CDR1 SGHAT and CDR2 FQNNGV come from the germline V gene. CDR3 residues: CASSSPGQGRDEQYF. CDR3 sequence (DNA): TGTGCCAGCAGCAGCCCGGGACAGGGGCGGGACGAGCAGTACTTC.

The chain joins TRBV15 to TRBJ1-1; the match to TRBD1 covers 7 bases. The CDR3 is 15 amino acids. Germline values: CDR1 LNHNV, CDR2 YYDKDF (reference sequence). Trimming took 1 base from V and 4 from J; bases not matched to a gene: 6. DNA of the CDR3: TGTGCCACCAGCAGAGGCGAAGCAGGGGGCACTGAAGCTTTCTTT. Translated: CATSRGEAGGTEAFF.

This chain uses TRBV7-3 with TRBJ1-2; 7 positions agree with TRBD1. In germline, CDR1 is SGHTA, CDR2 FQGTGA. The CDR3 length is 14 residues. V was clipped by 5 bases and J by 4 bases; unmatched bases: 7. As DNA, the CDR3 is TGTGCCAGCAGCCTGAGCCGGGACAGCTATGGCTACACCTTC. Translated, it gives CASSLSRDSYGYTF.

This chain joins TRBV18 and TRBJ2-7; 9 nucleotides line up with TRBD2. Unmatched junction bases numbered 5, after V lost 4 bases and J lost 1 base. The CDR3 contains 15 residues. Germline values: CDR1 KGHSH, CDR2 LQKENI. The CDR3 region has the DNA TGTGCCAGCTCACGTGCGCGGGAGGGTTCCTACGAGCAGTACTTC. It specifies CASSRAREGSYEQYF. Complete variable domain (other parts from reference TRBV18 and TRBJ2-7): NAGVMQNPRHLVRRRGQEARLRCSPMKGHSHVYWYRQLPEEGLKFMVYLQKENIIDESGMPKERFSAEFPKEGPSILRIQQVVRGDSAAYFCASSRAREGSYEQYFGPGTRLTVT.